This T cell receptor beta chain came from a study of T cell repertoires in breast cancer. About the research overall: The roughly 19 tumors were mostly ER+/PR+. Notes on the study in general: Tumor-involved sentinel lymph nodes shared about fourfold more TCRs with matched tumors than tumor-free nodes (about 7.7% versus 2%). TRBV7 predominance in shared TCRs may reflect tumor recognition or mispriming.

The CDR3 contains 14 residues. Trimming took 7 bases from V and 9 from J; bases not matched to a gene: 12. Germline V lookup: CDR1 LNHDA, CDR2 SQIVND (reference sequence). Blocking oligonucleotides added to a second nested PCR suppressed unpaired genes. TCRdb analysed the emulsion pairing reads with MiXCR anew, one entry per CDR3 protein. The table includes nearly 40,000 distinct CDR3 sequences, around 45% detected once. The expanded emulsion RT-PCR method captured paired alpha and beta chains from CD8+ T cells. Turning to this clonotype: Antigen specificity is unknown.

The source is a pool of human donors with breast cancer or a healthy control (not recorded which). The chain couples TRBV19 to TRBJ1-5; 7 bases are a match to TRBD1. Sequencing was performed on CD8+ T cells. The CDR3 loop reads CASNLDRFGGPQHF. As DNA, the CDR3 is TGTGCCAGTAACCTGGACAGGTTCGGGGGGCCCCAGCATTTT.